Listed below are T cell receptor beta chains from one sample, sequenced in a study of CD8+ T cells in alopecia areata. TCRdb's table, derived via immunoSEQ multiplex PCR, lists solely in-frame clones and lacks some. The sample has 200,000 to 250,000 clones; around two fifths are singletons. This specimen was CD4+ T cells sorted from blood, taken around week 37, from a patient treated with tofacitinib. Receptors were obtained from a human donor with alopecia areata. CDR3s include the opening cysteine and the closing phenylalanine or tryptophan. A D gene is named only where the DNA matches it firmly. Clone size appears in some rows only: once, few, many, or a class for an expanded clone.

d_gene: TRBD1; v_gene: TRBV7-2; j_gene: TRBJ2-2; abundance: once; CDR3nt: TGTGCCAGCACGAGACCCTTGGGACAGGGGAACACCGGGGAGCTGTTTTTT; CDR3aa: CASTRPLGQGNTGELFF
d_gene: -; v_gene: TRBV7-2; j_gene: TRBJ2-7; abundance: few; CDR3nt: TGTGCCAGCAGCTTAGCGGGTAGCGACCCCTACGAGCAGTACTTC; CDR3aa: CASSLAGSDPYEQYF
d_gene: TRBD1; v_gene: TRBV7-6; j_gene: TRBJ2-6; abundance: -; CDR3nt: TGTGCCAGCAGCCCCAGAGGGCAGGGGGAAGCTGGGGCCAACGTCCTGACTTTC; CDR3aa: CASSPRGQGEAGANVLTF
d_gene: TRBD2; v_gene: TRBV9; j_gene: TRBJ2-2; abundance: -; CDR3nt: TGTGCCAGCAGCGTAGGTTTAGCGGGAGGGCCGTTCACCGGGGAGCTGTTTTTT; CDR3aa: CASSVGLAGGPFTGELFF
d_gene: -; v_gene: TRBV30; j_gene: TRBJ2-7; abundance: -; CDR3nt: TGTGCCTGGAGTGGAACAGGTTCCTACGAGCAGTACTTC; CDR3aa: CAWSGTGSYEQYF
d_gene: TRBD1; v_gene: TRBV28; j_gene: TRBJ2-7; abundance: -; CDR3nt: TGTGCCAGCAACAAACCTGACAGGGTGGTTTACGAGCAGTACTTC; CDR3aa: CASNKPDRVVYEQYF
d_gene: -; v_gene: TRBV6-5; j_gene: TRBJ1-2; abundance: -; CDR3nt: TGTGCCAGCAGTGAATTGAGCACAGTAAATGGCTACACCTTC; CDR3aa: CASSELSTVNGYTF
d_gene: TRBD2; v_gene: TRBV30; j_gene: TRBJ2-1; abundance: -; CDR3nt: TGTGCCTGGAGTGCACGGCTAGCGGGGTACAATGAGCAGTTCTTC; CDR3aa: CAWSARLAGYNEQFF
d_gene: TRBD1; v_gene: TRBV2; j_gene: TRBJ2-5; abundance: -; CDR3nt: TGTGCCAGCAGCCGACAGGGGGGCCGGCAAGAGACCCAGTACTTC; CDR3aa: CASSRQGGRQETQYF
d_gene: TRBD2; v_gene: TRBV5-1; j_gene: TRBJ2-1; abundance: few; CDR3nt: TGCGCCAGCAGGGTACAAGCGGGAGGTGGATACAATGAGCAGTTCTTC; CDR3aa: CASRVQAGGGYNEQFF
d_gene: -; v_gene: TRBV7-9; j_gene: TRBJ2-1; abundance: -; CDR3nt: TGTGCCAGCAGCTCGTTCGGCGAGAGCCAGTTCTTC; CDR3aa: CASSSFGESQFF
d_gene: TRBD2; v_gene: TRBV30; j_gene: TRBJ2-2; abundance: -; CDR3nt: TGTGCCTGGAGTTCCCCTAGCGGGATCAGGAACACCGGGGAGCTGTTTTTT; CDR3aa: CAWSSPSGIRNTGELFF
d_gene: -; v_gene: TRBV7-2; j_gene: TRBJ2-5; abundance: -; CDR3nt: TGTGCCAGCAGCCCTCGAGGGTGGGGATGGGAGACCCAGTACTTC; CDR3aa: CASSPRGWGWETQYF
d_gene: TRBD2; v_gene: TRBV27; j_gene: TRBJ2-2; abundance: few; CDR3nt: TGTGCCAGCAGATCCTTCCCAGGGCGGGAGTATGGCGGGGAGCTGTTTTTT; CDR3aa: CASRSFPGREYGGELFF
d_gene: TRBD1; v_gene: TRBV30; j_gene: TRBJ1-1; abundance: -; CDR3nt: TGTGCCGGGACAGGGAACACTGAAGCTTTCTTT; CDR3aa: CAGTGNTEAFF
d_gene: TRBD1; v_gene: TRBV18; j_gene: TRBJ1-1; abundance: few; CDR3nt: TGTGCCAGCTCACCCCAGGGGGGGGGCACTGAAGCTTTCTTT; CDR3aa: CASSPQGGGTEAFF
d_gene: -; v_gene: TRBV29-1; j_gene: TRBJ2-1; abundance: once; CDR3nt: TGCAGCGTTGAAGAGGTGGGTTTCGATGAGCAGTTCTTC; CDR3aa: CSVEEVGFDEQFF
d_gene: -; v_gene: TRBV30; j_gene: TRBJ2-7; abundance: few; CDR3nt: TGTGCCTGGAGGACCTCCTACGAGCAGTACTTC; CDR3aa: CAWRTSYEQYF
d_gene: TRBD2; v_gene: TRBV15; j_gene: TRBJ2-7; abundance: -; CDR3nt: TGTGCCACCAGCAGAGAACTAGCGGGAGCCCACGAGCAGTACTTC; CDR3aa: CATSRELAGAHEQYF
d_gene: -; v_gene: TRBV14; j_gene: TRBJ2-7; abundance: -; CDR3nt: TGTGCCAGCAGCTTCCCGGTTCCTCCCTACGAGCAGTACTTC; CDR3aa: CASSFPVPPYEQYF
d_gene: -; v_gene: TRBV11-2; j_gene: TRBJ2-1; abundance: -; CDR3nt: TGTGCCAGCAGCTCCACTAATGAGCAGTTCTTC; CDR3aa: CASSSTNEQFF
d_gene: -; v_gene: TRBV25-1; j_gene: TRBJ1-5; abundance: few; CDR3nt: TGTGCCAGCAGTGCTTCCGGACATAGCAATCAGCCCCAGCATTTT; CDR3aa: CASSASGHSNQPQHF
d_gene: -; v_gene: TRBV7-2; j_gene: TRBJ1-2; abundance: -; CDR3nt: TGTGCCAGCAGCCCGCGACAGGCAGACATCTATGGCTACACCTTC; CDR3aa: CASSPRQADIYGYTF
d_gene: -; v_gene: TRBV19; j_gene: TRBJ1-2; abundance: -; CDR3nt: TGTGCCAGTAAGTCCCCACTGGACTATGGCTACACCTTC; CDR3aa: CASKSPLDYGYTF
d_gene: TRBD1; v_gene: TRBV9; j_gene: TRBJ1-5; abundance: -; CDR3nt: TGTGCCAGCAGCGCAGGGACAGGGGGCATTAGCAATCAGCCCCAGCATTTT; CDR3aa: CASSAGTGGISNQPQHF
d_gene: -; v_gene: TRBV2; j_gene: TRBJ2-2; abundance: few; CDR3nt: TGTGCCAGTGGCGGGGCACGTCGGGACACCGGGGAGCTGTTTTTT; CDR3aa: CASGGARRDTGELFF
d_gene: TRBD1; v_gene: TRBV4-2; j_gene: TRBJ1-5; abundance: -; CDR3nt: TGTGCCAGCAGCCAAGTCGGGACAGGGGCTGGCAATCAGCCCCAGCATTTT; CDR3aa: CASSQVGTGAGNQPQHF
d_gene: -; v_gene: TRBV4-2; j_gene: TRBJ2-7; abundance: -; CDR3nt: TGTGCCAGCAGCCAAGAAACCTCTGGGGAGCAGTACTTC; CDR3aa: CASSQETSGEQYF
d_gene: -; v_gene: TRBV30; j_gene: TRBJ1-6; abundance: -; CDR3nt: TGTGCCTGGAGGCCGGGCGGTAATTCACCCCTCCACTTT; CDR3aa: CAWRPGGNSPLHF
d_gene: TRBD1; v_gene: TRBV29-1; j_gene: TRBJ1-4; abundance: -; CDR3nt: TGCAGCGCTAGGACAGGGGTGCATGAAAAACTGTTTTTT; CDR3aa: CSARTGVHEKLFF
d_gene: TRBD2; v_gene: TRBV5-1; j_gene: TRBJ2-5; abundance: -; CDR3nt: TGCGCCAGCAGCTTGGTTAGTCGGACTAGCGGTCGGGGGACCCAGTACTTC; CDR3aa: CASSLVSRTSGRGTQYF
d_gene: -; v_gene: TRBV29-1; j_gene: TRBJ1-1; abundance: -; CDR3nt: TGCAGCGCGAGGGGACCTAGAGCTTTCTTT; CDR3aa: CSARGPRAFF
d_gene: -; v_gene: TRBV28; j_gene: TRBJ1-1; abundance: -; CDR3nt: TGTGCCAGCAGTTTGGGTTTCCAGGCTGAAGCTTTCTTT; CDR3aa: CASSLGFQAEAFF
d_gene: -; v_gene: TRBV5-6; j_gene: TRBJ2-7; abundance: few; CDR3nt: TGTGCCAGCAGCCCCGGGACGGGAGCCGAGTACTTC; CDR3aa: CASSPGTGAEYF
d_gene: -; v_gene: TRBV30; j_gene: TRBJ2-7; abundance: few; CDR3nt: TGTGCCTGGAGAGCCAGGACGCCGGCCGAGCAGTACTTC; CDR3aa: CAWRARTPAEQYF
d_gene: TRBD1; v_gene: TRBV4-1; j_gene: TRBJ1-1; abundance: few; CDR3nt: TGCGCCAGCAGCCAGGGACCGGGACAGGGGGCACTTGGGACTGAAGCTTTCTTT; CDR3aa: CASSQGPGQGALGTEAFF
d_gene: -; v_gene: TRBV29-1; j_gene: TRBJ2-3; abundance: -; CDR3nt: TGCAGCACAAGTGACAGGTATACGCAGTATTTT; CDR3aa: CSTSDRYTQYF
d_gene: -; v_gene: TRBV25-1; j_gene: TRBJ2-6; abundance: -; CDR3nt: TGTGCCAGCAGTCTTGGGGGGCCTGGGGCCAACGTCCTGACTTTC; CDR3aa: CASSLGGPGANVLTF
d_gene: -; v_gene: TRBV9; j_gene: TRBJ2-3; abundance: -; CDR3nt: TGTGCCAGCAGCGCCTACACGGCAGATACGCAGTATTTT; CDR3aa: CASSAYTADTQYF
d_gene: -; v_gene: TRBV13; j_gene: TRBJ2-7; abundance: few; CDR3nt: TGTGCCAGCAGCCAAGGACAGAGGTCCGAGCAGTACTTC; CDR3aa: CASSQGQRSEQYF
d_gene: -; v_gene: TRBV6-1; j_gene: TRBJ1-1; abundance: few; CDR3nt: TGTGCCAGCAGCCCCCGGGACACGAACACTGAAGCTTTCTTT; CDR3aa: CASSPRDTNTEAFF
d_gene: -; v_gene: TRBV7-6; j_gene: TRBJ2-1; abundance: -; CDR3nt: TGTGCCAGCAGCTTCTCTGGGGCAGGGGGGAATGAGCAGTTCTTC; CDR3aa: CASSFSGAGGNEQFF
d_gene: -; v_gene: TRBV6-6; j_gene: TRBJ1-5; abundance: -; CDR3nt: TGTGCCAGCAGTTACGGGGAAGGCTATCAGCCCCAGCATTTT; CDR3aa: CASSYGEGYQPQHF
d_gene: -; v_gene: TRBV9; j_gene: TRBJ2-7; abundance: -; CDR3nt: TGTGCCAGCAGCGTAGGAGGGACGGGCTACGAGCAGTACTTC; CDR3aa: CASSVGGTGYEQYF
d_gene: TRBD2; v_gene: TRBV29-1; j_gene: TRBJ2-3; abundance: few; CDR3nt: TGCAGCGTTGGAACGGGAGGGTTCACAGATACGCAGTATTTT; CDR3aa: CSVGTGGFTDTQYF
d_gene: -; v_gene: TRBV7-3; j_gene: TRBJ2-3; abundance: -; CDR3nt: TGTGCCAGCAGCTTGATGACCGTAGATACGCAGTATTTT; CDR3aa: CASSLMTVDTQYF
d_gene: TRBD2; v_gene: TRBV28; j_gene: TRBJ2-1; abundance: -; CDR3nt: TGTGCCAGCAGTTCCCAAGCGGGAGGGCGGGATGAGCAGTTCTTC; CDR3aa: CASSSQAGGRDEQFF
d_gene: -; v_gene: TRBV2; j_gene: TRBJ1-4; abundance: -; CDR3nt: TGTGCCAGCAGGCCGGGACACAGTAATGAAAAACTGTTTTTT; CDR3aa: CASRPGHSNEKLFF
d_gene: TRBD1; v_gene: TRBV4-1; j_gene: TRBJ2-6; abundance: -; CDR3nt: TGCGCCAGCAGCCAGGACAGGGGCTCTGGGGCCAACGTCCTGACTTTC; CDR3aa: CASSQDRGSGANVLTF
d_gene: -; v_gene: TRBV5-1; j_gene: TRBJ2-6; abundance: -; CDR3nt: TGCGCCAGCAGCTTACGTAGTGGGGCCAACGTCCTGACTTTC; CDR3aa: CASSLRSGANVLTF
d_gene: -; v_gene: TRBV19; j_gene: TRBJ1-1; abundance: few; CDR3nt: TGTGCCAGTAGTCCAGGGATACATGAAGCTTTCTTT; CDR3aa: CASSPGIHEAFF
d_gene: -; v_gene: TRBV7-2; j_gene: TRBJ2-1; abundance: -; CDR3nt: TGTGCCAGCAGCTTAAGGACGACGAGCTACAATGAGCAGTTCTTC; CDR3aa: CASSLRTTSYNEQFF
d_gene: TRBD1; v_gene: TRBV29-1; j_gene: TRBJ2-3; abundance: -; CDR3nt: TGCAGCGTTGAGGTCGTAGGGGGCAGCGCAGATACGCAGTATTTT; CDR3aa: CSVEVVGGSADTQYF
d_gene: -; v_gene: TRBV5-6; j_gene: TRBJ1-1; abundance: -; CDR3nt: TGTGCCAGCAAAACACAAGTGAACACTGAAGCTTTCTTT; CDR3aa: CASKTQVNTEAFF